The rows below give T cell receptor beta chains drawn from one sample of a study of PD-1 blockade in classical Hodgkin lymphoma. Using immunoSEQ multiplex PCR, the repertoire was profiled, and TCRdb retains in-frame clones only, with some absent. The table includes some 15,000 clones, around 72% detected once. The sequencing here drew on CD4+ T cells from blood, taken before the fourth cycle of nivolumab. These receptors all stem from a human donor with classical Hodgkin lymphoma. Each CDR3 is given with its conserved first and last residue. Fields, in order: CDR3 protein, V gene, J gene.

cdr3_aa: CASSLVASGEQFF; v_call: TRBV7-9; j_call: TRBJ2-1
cdr3_aa: CASSTFSGSPFYEQYF; v_call: TRBV18; j_call: TRBJ2-7
cdr3_aa: CASSVGLSYGYTF; v_call: TRBV28; j_call: TRBJ1-2
cdr3_aa: CASSKERTASTDTQYF; v_call: TRBV19; j_call: TRBJ2-3
cdr3_aa: CASSAQLGRDNHEQYF; v_call: TRBV9; j_call: TRBJ2-7
cdr3_aa: CASPPSGSLVGETQYF; v_call: TRBV7-8; j_call: TRBJ2-5
cdr3_aa: CVRSLEGAPVAANEKLFF; v_call: TRBV7-5; j_call: TRBJ1-4
cdr3_aa: CASSEARGQNYNEQFF; v_call: TRBV6-1; j_call: TRBJ2-1
cdr3_aa: CASSLQGYTGELFF; v_call: TRBV5-1; j_call: TRBJ2-2
cdr3_aa: CASSPRTSGLSTMEQYF; v_call: TRBV18; j_call: TRBJ2-7
cdr3_aa: CASSQDYYNEQFF; v_call: TRBV14; j_call: TRBJ2-1
cdr3_aa: CASSPNTFSDTQYF; v_call: TRBV7-8; j_call: TRBJ2-3
cdr3_aa: CASTSLGTGRDTQYF; v_call: TRBV6-1; j_call: TRBJ2-3
cdr3_aa: CASSLLSTYEQFF; v_call: TRBV5-1; j_call: TRBJ2-1
cdr3_aa: CASSLQGFYGYTF; v_call: TRBV5-6; j_call: TRBJ1-2
cdr3_aa: CASTLAAAGWGSGYTF; v_call: TRBV19; j_call: TRBJ1-2
cdr3_aa: CASSLRAGGTGELFF; v_call: TRBV5-1; j_call: TRBJ2-2
cdr3_aa: CAWTRSGREKLFF; v_call: TRBV30; j_call: TRBJ1-4
cdr3_aa: CASSLNTDQPQHF; v_call: TRBV6-6; j_call: TRBJ1-5
cdr3_aa: CASSKARTEEETQYF; v_call: TRBV21-1; j_call: TRBJ2-5
cdr3_aa: CASSPRTGLSNQPQHF; v_call: TRBV18; j_call: TRBJ1-5
cdr3_aa: CASSLGENSYNEQFF; v_call: TRBV5-1; j_call: TRBJ2-1
cdr3_aa: CASSSEGVGGGYTF; v_call: TRBV7-7; j_call: TRBJ1-2
cdr3_aa: CATRGLLSYEQYF; v_call: TRBV15; j_call: TRBJ2-7
cdr3_aa: CASSYTSIYSGELFF; v_call: TRBV11-2; j_call: TRBJ2-2
cdr3_aa: CASSLTPANTGELFF; v_call: TRBV5-1; j_call: TRBJ2-2
cdr3_aa: CASSKEGQGAMDTQYF; v_call: TRBV7-9; j_call: TRBJ2-3
cdr3_aa: CASSARQGWVQFF; v_call: TRBV27; j_call: TRBJ2-1
cdr3_aa: CASSPFYRGEQFF; v_call: TRBV18; j_call: TRBJ2-1
cdr3_aa: CSVEMIQGLLIF; v_call: TRBV29-1; j_call: TRBJ1-4
cdr3_aa: CASSRLAQGNYGYTF; v_call: TRBV19; j_call: TRBJ1-2
cdr3_aa: CASSLVIYGYTF; v_call: TRBV27; j_call: TRBJ1-2
cdr3_aa: CASSGQGGFGEKLFF; v_call: TRBV6-1; j_call: TRBJ1-4
cdr3_aa: CASSPLGSGHTGELFF; v_call: TRBV5-1; j_call: TRBJ2-2
cdr3_aa: CASSYKAPPNTEAFF; v_call: TRBV6-6; j_call: TRBJ1-1
cdr3_aa: CASSRDRAISTDTQYF; v_call: TRBV5-1; j_call: TRBJ2-3
cdr3_aa: CASSYGFYEQYF; v_call: TRBV6-6; j_call: TRBJ2-7
cdr3_aa: CASNKGLASRTYEQYF; v_call: TRBV6-6; j_call: TRBJ2-7
cdr3_aa: CASSFAGANVLTF; v_call: TRBV7-9; j_call: TRBJ2-6
cdr3_aa: CAIISSLAEGTGELFF; v_call: TRBV10-3; j_call: TRBJ2-2
cdr3_aa: CASSLLGQGNYGYTF; v_call: TRBV27; j_call: TRBJ1-2
cdr3_aa: CAISGYGAEAFF; v_call: TRBV10-3; j_call: TRBJ1-1
cdr3_aa: CATGTSGNTGELFF; v_call: TRBV10-3; j_call: TRBJ2-2
cdr3_aa: CAWGTSGRAKQYF; v_call: TRBV30; j_call: TRBJ2-7
cdr3_aa: CASSLLASGNYEQYF; v_call: TRBV7-2; j_call: TRBJ2-7
cdr3_aa: CASQRMGIAKNIQYF; v_call: TRBV28; j_call: TRBJ2-4